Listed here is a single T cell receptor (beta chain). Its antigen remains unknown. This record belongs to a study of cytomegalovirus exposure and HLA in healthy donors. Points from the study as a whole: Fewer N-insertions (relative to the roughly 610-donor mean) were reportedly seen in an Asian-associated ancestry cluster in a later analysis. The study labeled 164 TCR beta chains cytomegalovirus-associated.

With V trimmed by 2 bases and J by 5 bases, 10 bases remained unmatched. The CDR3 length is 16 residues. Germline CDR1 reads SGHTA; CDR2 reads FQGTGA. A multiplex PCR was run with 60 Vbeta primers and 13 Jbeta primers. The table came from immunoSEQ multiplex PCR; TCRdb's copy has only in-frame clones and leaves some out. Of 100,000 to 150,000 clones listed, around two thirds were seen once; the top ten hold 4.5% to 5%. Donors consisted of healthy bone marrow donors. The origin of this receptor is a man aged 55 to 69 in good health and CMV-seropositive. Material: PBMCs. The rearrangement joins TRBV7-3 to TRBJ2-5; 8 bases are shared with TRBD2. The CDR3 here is CASSLSGRGARETQYF. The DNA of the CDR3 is TGTGCCAGCAGCTTATCAGGGCGGGGGGCCCGGGAGACCCAGTACTTC.